The 26 T cell receptor beta chains below were found in one sample sequenced in a study of shared clonotypes between healthy human individuals. Measured with immunoSEQ multiplex PCR; TCRdb has only the in-frame clones, and not every one. The repertoire holds about 700,000 clones, with approximately 74% as singletons. The specimen sequenced was memory CD4+ T cells sorted from blood. Described subset: CD45RA-negative fraction. These receptors were taken from a woman aged 25 to 39 in good health.

Notes on this clone: This may be a read error: a much more frequent sequence differs by one nucleotide. This sample includes further DNA sequences coding for the same CDR3. The rearrangement joins TRBV19 to TRBJ2-1; D unresolved. The CDR3 covers 11 residues. Germline V lookup: CDR1 LNHDA, CDR2 SQIVND (reference sequence). V dropped 5 bases and J dropped 4 bases, with 3 bases sitting between them. CDR3 sequence: CASSLYNEQFF. CDR3 nucleotides: TGTGCCAGTAGTTTATACAATGAGCAGTTCTTC.

The chain employs TRBV19 and TRBJ1-2, with 8 bases matching TRBD1. Unmatched junction bases numbered 8, after V lost 6 bases and J lost 8 bases. Germline CDR1 and CDR2: LNHDA and SQIVND (reference sequence). The CDR3 has 13 amino acids. The CDR3 is CASSPADRDGYTF. CDR3 nucleotide sequence: TGTGCCAGTAGCCCCGCGGACAGGGACGGCTACACCTTC. The full variable domain, rest sourced from reference TRBV19 and TRBJ1-2, is DGGITQSPKYLFRKEGQNVTLSCEQNLNHDAMYWYRQDPGQGLRLIYYSQIVNDFQKGDIAEGYSVSREKKESFPLTVTSAQKNPTAFYLCASSPADRDGYTFGSGTRLTVV.

This clone was seen just once. The chain couples TRBV5-1 to TRBJ1-2, with D unclear. CDR3 length: 16 residues. V was shortened by 0 bases and J by 8 bases, with 20 bases between the two germline ends. Germline V gene sequence: CDR1 SGHRS, CDR2 YFSETQ. Here the CDR3 reads CASSLVVGAGVEGYTF. The CDR3 nucleotides are TGCGCCAGCAGCTTGGTTGTGGGTGCTGGGGTCGAGGGCTACACCTTC.

The J gene is TRBJ2-4, the V gene TRBV11-2; D call uncertain. V lost 3 bases and J 0 bases, leaving 6 bases between the germline ends. This CDR3 contains 14 residues. Looked up from germline, CDR1 is SGHAT and CDR2 is FQNNGV. DNA of the CDR3: TGTGCCAGCAGCTTTACCGGAGCCAAAAACATTCAGTACTTC. Translated: CASSFTGAKNIQYF.

In the case of this clone: In the same sample, other DNA sequences code for this CDR3. The chain carries TRBV6-4 and TRBJ2-2; 7 nucleotides match TRBD1. The V gene's germline CDR1 is MRHNA and CDR2 SNTAGT. With 6 bases clipped from V and 5 bases from J, the junction kept 6 bases outside the gene matches. The CDR3 totals 14 residues. The CDR3 sequence: CASSRDRGTGELFF. Written as DNA, the CDR3 is TGTGCCAGCAGCCGGGACAGAGGTACCGGGGAGCTGTTTTTT.

CDR3: CASSVGGRSPETQYF. The CDR3 DNA is TGTGCCAGCAGCGTAGGCGGGAGGTCCCCGGAGACCCAGTACTTC. This chain joins TRBV9 and TRBJ2-5; 8 bases align to TRBD2. There are 15 residues in the CDR3. The germline V gene has CDR1 SGDLS and CDR2 YYNGEE. J lost 5 bases, V lost 0 bases, and 6 bases had no gene match.

The chain combines TRBV27 with TRBJ1-5, with D possibly being TRBD1 (5 bases). V was pared by 5 bases and J by 1 base, with 27 bases between. Germline CDR1 and CDR2: MNHEY and SMNVEV (reference sequence). The CDR3 has 20 amino acids. The CDR3 here is CASSPSRVVEGRRSNQPQHF. The CDR3 DNA follows: TGTGCCAGCAGTCCCTCCAGGGTTGTTGAGGGTCGTCGAAGCAATCAGCCCCAGCATTTT.

V usage is TRBV29-1 and J usage is TRBJ2-7; a possible D gene is TRBD2 (6 bases). Per the germline V gene, CDR1 is SQVTM and CDR2 is ANQGSEA. Trimming removed 6 bases from V and 7 bases from J, with 16 bases in between. The CDR3 has 12 residues. The CDR3 region is CSVGGSVREQYF. CDR3 in DNA: TGCAGCGTGGGGGGATCGGTGCGGGAGCAGTACTTC.

This clone was found a few times. This sample also contains other DNA sequences that code for the same CDR3. The chain employs TRBV7-2 and TRBJ2-7, with D possibly TRBD1 on 6 matching bases. V was cut by 4 bases and J by 5 bases, with 15 bases left in between. The CDR3 spans 14 residues. The germline CDR1 and CDR2 sequences are SGHTA and FQGNSA. CDR3 nucleotide sequence: TGTGCCAGCAGCTCAACCCGGCAGGGGCACGAGCAGTACTTC. Translating it yields CASSSTRQGHEQYF.

The J gene is TRBJ1-3, the V gene TRBV19; D may be TRBD1 (5 bases). This CDR3 is built from 14 residues. Germline assignment: CDR1 LNHDA and CDR2 SQIVND (reference sequence). Trimming pared 6 bases from V and 0 bases from J, leaving 9 bases between. The CDR3 here is CASRGTGSGNTIYF. DNA for the CDR3: TGTGCCAGTAGAGGGACTGGCTCTGGAAACACCATATATTTT.

The chain combines TRBV6-9 with TRBJ1-1; TRBD1 is a possible D gene (5 bases). CDR3 size: 14 residues. The germline CDR1 and CDR2 sequences are MNHGY and SVAAGI. Trimming stripped 0 bases from V and 1 base from J, with 6 bases between. As DNA, the CDR3 is TGTGCCAGCAGTTATTCGGGGGGGAACACTGAAGCTTTCTTT. This codes for CASSYSGGNTEAFF.

This clone was recorded once. The V gene is TRBV4-2, the J gene TRBJ2-1, with TRBD2 matching 7 bases. Germline lookup yields CDR1 LGHNA and CDR2 YNFKEQ. The CDR3 extends over 17 amino acids. V shed 0 bases, J shed 7 bases, and the junction held 12 bases outside the gene matches. The CDR3 coding sequence is TGTGCCAGCAGCCAAGAAAGGGGCGGGAGAGCGAAAAATGAGCAGTTCTTC. Its protein is CASSQERGGRAKNEQFF.

DNA for the CDR3: TGTGCCAGCAGTGAAGGGTGGGAGACCCAGTACTTC. As protein: CASSEGWETQYF. The chain joins TRBV11-2 to TRBJ2-5, with unresolved D. Germline V gene lookup returns CDR1 SGHAT and CDR2 FQNNGV. The length of the CDR3 is 12 residues. Trimming left V 6 bases short and J 5 bases short, with 10 bases between.

The J gene is TRBJ2-7, the V gene TRBV5-5; 10 nucleotides align to TRBD1. The J segment lost 1 base and the V segment lost 0 bases, leaving 4 bases of the junction unmatched. Germline assignment: CDR1 SGHKS and CDR2 YYEKEE (reference sequence). The CDR3 has 16 residues. The CDR3 region is CASSLGQGAPSYEQYF. Here the CDR3 DNA reads TGTGCCAGCAGCTTGGGACAGGGGGCCCCTTCCTACGAGCAGTACTTC.

This chain links TRBV9 with TRBJ2-1, with no clear D. Trimming took off 0 bases at V and 2 bases at J, with 3 bases between the two ends. The CDR3 is 13 amino acids. CDR1 is SGDLS and CDR2 is YYNGEE in the germline V gene. DNA for the CDR3: TGTGCCAGCAGCGTAGGGGCCTACAATGAGCAGTTCTTC. This sequence encodes CASSVGAYNEQFF. Full variable domain (remainder filled in from reference TRBV9 and TRBJ2-1): DSGVTQTPKHLITATGQRVTLRCSPRSGDLSVYWYQQSLDQGLQFLIQYYNGEERAKGNILERFSAQQFPDLHSELNLSSLELGDSALYFCASSVGAYNEQFFGPGTRLTVL.

The genes are TRBV20-1 and TRBJ2-3; D unclear. There are 11 residues in the CDR3. V was cut by 3 bases and J by 7 bases, with 8 bases left in between. Germline loops: CDR1 DFQATT, CDR2 SNEGSKA (reference sequence). CDR3 in DNA: TGCAGTGCTAGGGTTAGGCATACGCAGTATTTT. Its protein is CSARVRHTQYF.

The chain is built from TRBV10-1 and TRBJ1-1; no firm D call. The CDR3 extends over 15 amino acids. From germline, CDR1 is WNHNN and CDR2 SYGVQD (reference sequence). V shed 5 bases and J shed 3 bases, with 16 bases lying between them. CDR3 in DNA: TGCGCCAGCAGTAAAACGACTGGAATGTACACTGAAGCTTTCTTT. Translating gives CASSKTTGMYTEAFF.

This rearrangement joins TRBV10-3 to TRBJ2-1; 11 nucleotides align to TRBD2. The CDR3 covers 18 residues. Germline lookup yields CDR1 ENHRY and CDR2 SYGVKD. The junction had 8 bases not matched to a gene; V was cut back by 0 bases and J by 4 bases. The CDR3 region is CAISESGLAGGYYNEQFF. The DNA for the CDR3 is TGTGCCATCAGTGAGTCTGGGCTAGCGGGAGGATATTACAATGAGCAGTTCTTC.

The CDR3 sequence is CASSLGGLAASYEQYF. DNA for the CDR3: TGTGCCAGCAGCTTAGGCGGGCTAGCGGCCTCCTACGAGCAGTACTTC. The V call is TRBV7-2, the J call TRBJ2-7, with 7 bases lining up with TRBD2. The germline V gene has CDR1 SGHTA and CDR2 FQGNSA. The ends lost 1 base at V and 0 bases at J; junction bases unmatched: 6. The length of the CDR3 is 16 residues.

The rearrangement uses TRBV11-2 and TRBJ2-1; no clear D gene. V shed 1 base and J shed 9 bases, with 10 bases lying between them. Germline assignment: CDR1 SGHAT and CDR2 FQNNGV. The length of the CDR3 is 13 residues. The CDR3 DNA follows: TGTGCCAGCAGCTTAGGGAACCAGCCTGAGCAGTTCTTC. It translates to CASSLGNQPEQFF.

The V gene is TRBV25-1, the J gene TRBJ2-5, with 8 nucleotides matching TRBD2. The ends lost 6 bases at V and 0 bases at J; junction bases unmatched: 3. The CDR3 covers 14 residues. Per germline, CDR1 MGHDK and CDR2 SYGVNS. In DNA, the CDR3 is TGTGCCAGCAGGATAGCGGGATACCAAGAGACCCAGTACTTC. Protein: CASRIAGYQETQYF. Full variable domain (rest looked up from reference TRBV25-1 and TRBJ2-5): EADIYQTPRYLVIGTGKKITLECSQTMGHDKMYWYQQDPGMELHLIHYSYGVNSTEKGDLSSESTVSRIRTEHFPLTLESARPSHTSQYLCASRIAGYQETQYFGPGTRLLVL.

The chain links TRBV28 to TRBJ1-4; D gene unclear. The CDR3 loop spans 14 amino acids. V was shortened by 6 bases and J by 6 bases, with 14 bases between the two germline ends. Per germline, CDR1 MDHEN and CDR2 SYDVKM. CDR3 nucleotides: TGTGCCAGCAGGGAGGGCGGAGGGCATGAAAAACTGTTTTTT. It is translated as CASREGGGHEKLFF. The full variable domain, with the rest looked up from reference TRBV28 and TRBJ1-4, is DVKVTQSSRYLVKRTGEKVFLECVQDMDHENMFWYRQDPGLGLRLIYFSYDVKMKEKGDIPEGYSVSREKKERFSLILESASTNQTSMYLCASREGGGHEKLFFGSGTQLSVL.

The gene calls are TRBV2 and TRBJ1-5; D is ambiguous. The CDR3 extends over 15 amino acids. Germline assignment: CDR1 SNHLY and CDR2 FYNNEI. V was trimmed by 9 bases and J by 0 bases, leaving 15 bases between them. The CDR3 here is CARMDGGYSNQPQHF. As DNA, the CDR3 is TGTGCCAGAATGGACGGCGGTTATAGCAATCAGCCCCAGCATTTT.

The chain couples TRBV27 to TRBJ2-3; D is undetermined. CDR3 length: 17 residues. Germline V gives CDR1 MNHEY, CDR2 SMNVEV (reference sequence). The germline V and J ends were trimmed by 7 bases and 4 bases, with 24 bases remaining between them. CDR3 in amino acids: CASTFKGNRLSPDTQYF. The CDR3 DNA follows: TGTGCCAGCACCTTCAAAGGGAACCGCCTCAGTCCAGATACGCAGTATTTT.

This sequence joins TRBV5-1 and TRBJ2-1; 8 bases agree with TRBD2. J gave up 5 bases and V 0 bases, and 4 bases lay outside the gene matches. In germline, CDR1 is SGHRS, CDR2 YFSETQ. This CDR3 has 15 amino acids. Written as DNA, the CDR3 is TGCGCCAGCAGCTTGGGGGGGACTAGTCACAATGAGCAGTTCTTC. Translated, it gives CASSLGGTSHNEQFF.

The V and J genes are TRBV14 and TRBJ2-5; TRBD1 matches at 11 bases. CDR1 is SGHDN and CDR2 is FVKESK in the germline V gene. The V gene end was trimmed by 2 bases and the J gene end by 2 bases; junction bases not matched to a gene: 10. This CDR3 is 18 amino acids long. The chain's CDR3 is CASSQHTPGQGVQETQYF. The DNA of the CDR3 is TGTGCCAGCAGCCAACACACGCCGGGACAGGGGGTACAAGAGACCCAGTACTTC.